Listed below are T cell receptor beta chains from one sample, sequenced in a study of metastatic and nonmetastatic thyroid tumors. TCRdb reanalyzed the PCR reads via MiXCR. Of 21,000 or so clones in the sample, around 12% were seen once. Specimen: blood. Every receptor here comes from a female donor with papillary thyroid cancer or a benign thyroid nodule (not recorded which). Some clones in this sample may be carry-over from other donors' samples. Each CDR3 is given with its conserved first and last residue. Each record gives: J gene, V gene, clone size, D gene, CDR3 DNA, CDR3 protein. A D gene is named only where the DNA matches it firmly. The size entry is marked missing in some rows and otherwise reads once, few, many or a size class.

j_call: TRBJ2-2; v_call: TRBV7-2; clone_size: .; d_call: TRBD2; cdr3_nt: TGTGCCAGCAGGAGCGGGACTAGCCGGACCGGGGAGCTGTTTTTT; cdr3_aa: CASRSGTSRTGELFF
j_call: TRBJ2-7; v_call: TRBV12-3/TRBV12-4; clone_size: medium-sized; d_call: TRBD1; cdr3_nt: TGTGCCAGCAGCTTGACAGGGGGCAATAACGAGCAGTACTTC; cdr3_aa: CASSLTGGNNEQYF
j_call: TRBJ1-2; v_call: TRBV7-9; clone_size: .; d_call: TRBD1; cdr3_nt: TGTGCCATCAGCTCCAGGGACAGGTTATCCACCTTC; cdr3_aa: CAISSRDRLSTF
j_call: TRBJ1-1; v_call: TRBV7-6; clone_size: many; d_call: .; cdr3_nt: TGTGCCAGCAGCCCGGGAGGCGATGAAGCTTTCTTT; cdr3_aa: CASSPGGDEAFF
j_call: TRBJ1-2; v_call: TRBV18; clone_size: many; d_call: TRBD1; cdr3_nt: TGTGCCAGCTCACCACCGTTTTCAGGGGGAAGCTATGGCTACACCTTC; cdr3_aa: CASSPPFSGGSYGYTF
j_call: TRBJ1-1; v_call: TRBV10-2; clone_size: many; d_call: .; cdr3_nt: TGCGCCAGCAGTGAGGTGGGGGCCTACACTGAAGCTTTCTTT; cdr3_aa: CASSEVGAYTEAFF
j_call: TRBJ2-2; v_call: TRBV5-1; clone_size: .; d_call: .; cdr3_nt: TGCGCCAGCAGCCCGACCCGGGATCCGAACACCGGGGAGCTGTTTTTT; cdr3_aa: CASSPTRDPNTGELFF
j_call: TRBJ2-6; v_call: TRBV2; clone_size: many; d_call: TRBD1; cdr3_nt: TGTGCCAGACGTCCCGGGACAGGGTATGGGGCCAACGTCCTGACTTTC; cdr3_aa: CARRPGTGYGANVLTF
j_call: TRBJ2-5; v_call: TRBV5-8; clone_size: many; d_call: .; cdr3_nt: TGTGCCAGCAGCTTGATAAGGACATCCCAAGAGACCCAGTACTTC; cdr3_aa: CASSLIRTSQETQYF
j_call: TRBJ2-5; v_call: TRBV29-1; clone_size: many; d_call: TRBD2; cdr3_nt: TGCAGCGCCCCGGGGGGGGCCCAAGAGACCCAGTACTTC; cdr3_aa: CSAPGGAQETQYF
j_call: TRBJ2-1; v_call: TRBV27; clone_size: many; d_call: .; cdr3_nt: TGTGCCAGCAGTTTAGTGGGCAGGGGAAATGAGCAGTTCTTC; cdr3_aa: CASSLVGRGNEQFF
j_call: TRBJ1-1; v_call: TRBV5-4; clone_size: .; d_call: .; cdr3_nt: TGTGCCAGCAGCCGTCCGGACGTTCGGGCTTTCTTT; cdr3_aa: CASSRPDVRAFF